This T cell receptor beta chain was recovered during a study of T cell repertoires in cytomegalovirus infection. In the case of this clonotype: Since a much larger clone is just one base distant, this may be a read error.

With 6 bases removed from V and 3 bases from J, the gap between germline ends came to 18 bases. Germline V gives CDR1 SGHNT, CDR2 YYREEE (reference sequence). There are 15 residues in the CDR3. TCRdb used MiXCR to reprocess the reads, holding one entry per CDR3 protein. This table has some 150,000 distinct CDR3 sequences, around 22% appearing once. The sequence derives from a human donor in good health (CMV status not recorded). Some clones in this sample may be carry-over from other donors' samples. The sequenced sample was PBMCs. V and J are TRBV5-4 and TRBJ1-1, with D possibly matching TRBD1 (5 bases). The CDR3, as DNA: TGTGCCAGCACTTACCGGGACGGGGGGTACACTGAAGCTTTCTTT. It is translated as CASTYRDGGYTEAFF.